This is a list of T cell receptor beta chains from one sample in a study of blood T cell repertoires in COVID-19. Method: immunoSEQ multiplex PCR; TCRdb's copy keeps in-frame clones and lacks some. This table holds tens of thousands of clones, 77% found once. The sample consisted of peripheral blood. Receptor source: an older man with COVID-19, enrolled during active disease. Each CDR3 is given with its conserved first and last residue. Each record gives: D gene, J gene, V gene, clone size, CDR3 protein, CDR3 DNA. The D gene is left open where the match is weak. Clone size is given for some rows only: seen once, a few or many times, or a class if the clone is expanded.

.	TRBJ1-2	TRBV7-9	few	CASSLGRRQGGYTF	TGTGCCAGCAGTTTGGGCCGTCGGCAAGGAGGCTACACCTTC
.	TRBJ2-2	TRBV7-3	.	CASSPPGPSTGELFF	TGTGCCAGCAGCCCCCCGGGTCCGAGCACCGGGGAGCTGTTTTTT
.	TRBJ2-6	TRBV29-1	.	CSVAGPVLTF	TGCAGCGTTGCAGGCCCCGTCCTGACTTTC
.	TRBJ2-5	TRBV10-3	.	CAIQAQGSETQYF	TGTGCCATCCAAGCGCAGGGGAGCGAGACCCAGTACTTC
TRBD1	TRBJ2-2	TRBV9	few	CASSVGQGQGLFTGELFF	TGTGCCAGCAGCGTGGGGCAGGGACAGGGTTTGTTCACCGGGGAGCTGTTTTTT
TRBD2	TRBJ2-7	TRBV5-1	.	CASSGLAGATEQYF	TGCGCCAGCAGCGGACTAGCGGGAGCCACCGAGCAGTACTTC
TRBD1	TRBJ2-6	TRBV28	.	CASSSTGVGANVLTF	TGTGCCAGCAGCTCAACAGGGGTGGGGGCCAACGTCCTGACTTTC
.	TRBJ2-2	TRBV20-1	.	CSASGGWNTGELFF	TGCAGTGCTAGTGGCGGGTGGAACACCGGGGAGCTGTTTTTT
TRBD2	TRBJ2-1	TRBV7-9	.	CASSLAGLNEQFF	TGTGCCAGCAGCTTAGCGGGACTAAATGAGCAGTTCTTC
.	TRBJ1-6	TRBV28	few	CASSLLGGSPLHF	TGTGCCAGCAGTTTATTGGGGGGTTCACCCCTCCACTTT
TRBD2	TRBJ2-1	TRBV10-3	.	CAISESPSGTYNEQFF	TGTGCCATCAGTGAGTCCCCTAGCGGGACCTACAATGAGCAGTTCTTC
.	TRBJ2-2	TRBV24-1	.	CATSDFPSTGTGELFF	TGTGCCACCAGTGATTTTCCATCCACTGGCACCGGGGAGCTGTTTTTT
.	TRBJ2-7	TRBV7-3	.	CASSLGASGNEQYF	TGTGCCAGCAGCTTAGGGGCTTCAGGGAACGAGCAGTACTTC
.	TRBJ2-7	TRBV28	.	CASSTAYEQYF	TGTGCCAGCAGTACTGCCTACGAGCAGTACTTC
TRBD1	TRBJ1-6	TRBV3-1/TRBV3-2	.	CASSQGQGNSPLHF	TGTGCCAGCAGCCAAGGACAGGGAAATTCACCCCTCCACTTT
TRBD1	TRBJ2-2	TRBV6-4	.	CASSDPWTGVLLFGELFF	TGTGCCAGCAGTGACCCCTGGACAGGGGTTCTTTTATTCGGGGAGCTGTTTTTT
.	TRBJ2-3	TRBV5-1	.	CASSLDREDTQYF	TGCGCCAGCAGCTTGGACAGGGAAGATACGCAGTATTTT
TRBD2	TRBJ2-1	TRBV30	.	CAWSSGAGSSGYNEQFF	TGTGCCTGGAGTTCCGGAGCCGGGTCTAGCGGCTACAATGAGCAGTTCTTC
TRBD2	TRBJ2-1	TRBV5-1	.	CASSLVVAGANNEQFF	TGCGCCAGCAGCTTGGTTGTAGCGGGGGCCAACAATGAGCAGTTCTTC
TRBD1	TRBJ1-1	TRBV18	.	CASSNPGGTEAFF	TGTGCCAGCTCAAACCCAGGGGGGACTGAAGCTTTCTTT
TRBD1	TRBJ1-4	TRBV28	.	CASMVGQHEKLFF	TGTGCCAGCATGGTGGGACAGCATGAAAAACTGTTTTTT
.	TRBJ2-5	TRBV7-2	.	CASSLARERRETQYF	TGTGCCAGCAGCTTAGCTAGAGAACGCCGAGAGACCCAGTACTTC
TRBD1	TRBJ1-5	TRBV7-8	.	CASSFGTGASQPQHF	TGTGCCAGCAGCTTCGGGACAGGGGCTTCTCAGCCCCAGCATTTT
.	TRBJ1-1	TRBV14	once	CASSLLVNTEAFF	TGTGCCAGCAGCCTCTTAGTGAACACTGAAGCTTTCTTT
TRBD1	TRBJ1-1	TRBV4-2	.	CASSPPTGTNTEAFF	TGTGCCAGCAGCCCACCGACAGGGACGAACACTGAAGCTTTCTTT
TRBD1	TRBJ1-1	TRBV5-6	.	CASSPPGQVLEAFF	TGTGCCAGCAGCCCGCCGGGACAGGTCCTGGAAGCTTTCTTT
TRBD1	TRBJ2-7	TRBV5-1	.	CASSETGSSYEQYF	TGCGCCAGCAGCGAGACAGGGAGCTCCTACGAGCAGTACTTC
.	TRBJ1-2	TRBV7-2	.	CASSSSLRGYGYTF	TGTGCCAGCAGCTCGTCCCTTCGAGGCTATGGCTACACCTTC
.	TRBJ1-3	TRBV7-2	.	CASSLASGNTIYF	TGTGCCAGCAGCTTAGCGAGTGGAAACACCATATATTTT
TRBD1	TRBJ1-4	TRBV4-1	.	CASSQVGTVGEKLFF	TGCGCCAGCAGCCAAGTGGGGACAGTAGGTGAAAAACTGTTTTTT
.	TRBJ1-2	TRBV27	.	CASSPIWAGQNIYGYTF	TGTGCCAGCAGTCCTATATGGGCCGGCCAGAATATCTATGGCTACACCTTC
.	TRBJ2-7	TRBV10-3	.	CAISGTGSYEQYF	TGTGCCATCAGTGGGACTGGCTCCTACGAGCAGTACTTC
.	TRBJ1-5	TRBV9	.	CASSVTSGQPQHF	TGTGCCAGCAGCGTAACCTCGGGTCAGCCCCAGCATTTT
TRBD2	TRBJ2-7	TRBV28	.	CASSPGLAGSFYEQYF	TGTGCCAGCAGTCCAGGGTTAGCGGGAAGTTTCTACGAGCAGTACTTC
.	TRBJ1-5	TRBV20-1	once	CSASGGAANQPQHF	TGCAGTGCTAGTGGCGGGGCAGCAAATCAGCCCCAGCATTTT
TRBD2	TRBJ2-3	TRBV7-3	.	CASSLGGRGTDTQYF	TGTGCCAGCAGCTTGGGAGGGAGGGGCACAGATACGCAGTATTTT
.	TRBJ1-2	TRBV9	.	CASSAQEGGYGYTF	TGTGCCAGCAGCGCGCAGGAAGGGGGCTATGGCTACACCTTC
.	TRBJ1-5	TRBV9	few	CASSVAAGVGEPQHF	TGTGCCAGCAGCGTAGCGGCAGGGGTCGGGGAGCCCCAGCATTTT
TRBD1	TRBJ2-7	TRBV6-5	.	CASSRQGFSYEQYF	TGTGCCAGCAGTAGACAGGGCTTCTCCTACGAGCAGTACTTC
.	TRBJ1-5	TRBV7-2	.	CASSSPYSNQPQHF	TGTGCCAGCAGCTCCCCTTATAGCAATCAGCCCCAGCATTTT
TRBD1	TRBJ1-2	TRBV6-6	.	CASRGTGNNYGYTF	TGTGCCAGCAGGGGGACAGGGAATAACTATGGCTACACCTTC
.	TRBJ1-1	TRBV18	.	CASSLGGEAFF	TGTGCCAGCTCACTGGGGGGTGAAGCTTTCTTT
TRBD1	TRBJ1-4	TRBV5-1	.	CASSEQGQGGEKLFF	TGCGCCAGCAGCGAACAAGGACAGGGGGGTGAAAAACTGTTTTTT
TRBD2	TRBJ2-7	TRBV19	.	CASSIGGSGLAHSYEQYF	TGTGCCAGTAGTATTGGGGGGTCTGGACTAGCGCACTCCTACGAGCAGTACTTC
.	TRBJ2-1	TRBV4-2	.	CASSQDTGGDEQFF	TGTGCCAGCAGCCAAGACACAGGGGGGGATGAGCAGTTCTTC
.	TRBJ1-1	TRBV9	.	CASSVGQGTLSSGTEAFF	TGTGCCAGCAGCGTGGGCCAGGGGACGTTAAGTTCGGGAACTGAAGCTTTCTTT